One TCR beta chain is described in this entry. Its antigen is unidentified. This sample is drawn from a study of cytomegalovirus exposure and HLA in healthy donors. Turning to the study itself: Counted in an early data release were about 85 million unique TCRs from HLA-typed donors.

Findings of the study overall: The study found most TCR sequences rare, yet found some public TCRs in many donors.

Healthy bone marrow donors made up the donor group. Researchers ran the PCR with 60 Vbeta and 13 Jbeta primers. Generated by immunoSEQ multiplex PCR, the TCRdb table keeps only in-frame clones and is missing some. The sample carries 150,000 to 200,000 clones, about four fifths recorded once. V lost 3 bases, J lost 6 bases, and 15 bases lay in between. Germline-derived CDR1 and CDR2 are GTSNPN and SVGIG (reference sequence). The CDR3 spans 14 residues. Sequencing was done on a sample of PBMCs. The sequence derives from a woman aged 45-59 years in good health and CMV-seronegative. The chain combines TRBV30 with TRBJ2-1; perhaps TRBD1 as D (5 bases). The CDR3 reads CAWRGQGSRNEQFF. The CDR3 DNA is TGTGCCTGGAGAGGCCAGGGTTCGCGCAATGAGCAGTTCTTC.